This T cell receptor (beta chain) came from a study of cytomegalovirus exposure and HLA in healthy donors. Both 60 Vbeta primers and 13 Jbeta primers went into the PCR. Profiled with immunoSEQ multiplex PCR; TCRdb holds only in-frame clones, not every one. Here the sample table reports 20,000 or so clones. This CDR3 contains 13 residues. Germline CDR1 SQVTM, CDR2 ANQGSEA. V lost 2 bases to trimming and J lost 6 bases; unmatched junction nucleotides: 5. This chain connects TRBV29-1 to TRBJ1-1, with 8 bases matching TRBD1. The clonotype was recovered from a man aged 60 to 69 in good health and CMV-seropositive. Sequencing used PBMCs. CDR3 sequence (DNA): TGCAGCGTTGAAACAGGGGGTTGGGCTGAAGCTTTCTTT. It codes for CSVETGGWAEAFF.